This section outlines one T cell receptor (beta chain) sequence together with its context. The antigen is unknown. Described treatment: some 20 received Ad26.COV2.S at low or high dose, single or two shots; 5 received placebo; per-sample allocation not given. Samples came from day 63 after the first vaccine or placebo injection. The individual, an adult aged 18-55 years, was a donor in Boston. The study used a vaccine consisting of an Ad26 vector that expressed Wuhan-strain SARS-CoV-2 spike. The sample comes from a study of Ad26.COV2.S vaccination and SARS-CoV-2 variants. Whole-study context: It was the COV1001 Ad26.COV2.S trial arm that included the donor. Study-level findings and limits: Breadth and depth estimates from TCRs may understate total T cell responses.

Clones were read by immunoSEQ multiplex PCR, and TCRdb kept only the in-frame ones, dropping some. The sample consists of roughly 420,000 clones, around 87% of them appearing once. V was clipped by 0 bases and J by 8 bases, with 7 bases between them. The CDR3 consists of 12 residues. Germline values: CDR1 SGHTA, CDR2 FQGNSA. This clonotype was sampled from a person between 18 and 65 years old who received the Ad26.COV2.S COVID-19 vaccine or a placebo. Specimen: peripheral blood, collected in a trial of Ad26.COV2.S vaccine versus placebo. The J gene is TRBJ1-2, the V gene TRBV7-2, with D uncertain. DNA for the CDR3: TGTGCCAGCAGCTTAGCGGAGCGGGGCTACACCTTC. Amino acid sequence: CASSLAERGYTF. The whole variable domain, remainder taken from reference TRBV7-2 and TRBJ1-2, is GAGVSQSPSNKVTEKGKDVELRCDPISGHTALYWYRQSLGQGLEFLIYFQGNSAPDKSGLPSDRFSAERTGGSVSTLTIQRTQQEDSAVYLCASSLAERGYTFGSGTRLTVV.